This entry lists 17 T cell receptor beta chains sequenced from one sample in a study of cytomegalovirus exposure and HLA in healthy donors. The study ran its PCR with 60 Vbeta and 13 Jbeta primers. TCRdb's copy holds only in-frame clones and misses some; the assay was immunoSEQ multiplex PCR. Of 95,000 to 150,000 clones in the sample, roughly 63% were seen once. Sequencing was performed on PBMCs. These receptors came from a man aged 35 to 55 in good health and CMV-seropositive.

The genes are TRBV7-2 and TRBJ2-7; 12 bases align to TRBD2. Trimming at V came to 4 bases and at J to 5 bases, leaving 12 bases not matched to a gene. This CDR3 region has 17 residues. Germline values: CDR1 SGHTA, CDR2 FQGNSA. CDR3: CASSSWTSGTTPNEQYF. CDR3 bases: TGTGCCAGCAGCTCATGGACTAGCGGGACGACCCCCAACGAGCAGTACTTC.

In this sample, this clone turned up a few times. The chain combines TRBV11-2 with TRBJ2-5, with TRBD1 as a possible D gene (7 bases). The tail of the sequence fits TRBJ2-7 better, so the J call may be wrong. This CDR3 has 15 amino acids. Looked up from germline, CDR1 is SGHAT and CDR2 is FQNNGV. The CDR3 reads CASSPRAAGGYEQYF. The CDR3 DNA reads TGTGCCAGCAGCCCCCGAGCGGCAGGGGGGTACGAGCAGTACTTC.

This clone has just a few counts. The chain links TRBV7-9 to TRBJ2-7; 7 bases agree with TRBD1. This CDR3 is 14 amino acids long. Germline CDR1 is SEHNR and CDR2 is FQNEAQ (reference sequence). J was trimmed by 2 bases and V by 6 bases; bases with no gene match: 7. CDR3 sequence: CASSDRVWPYEQYF. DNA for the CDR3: TGTGCCAGCAGTGACAGGGTATGGCCCTACGAGCAGTACTTC.

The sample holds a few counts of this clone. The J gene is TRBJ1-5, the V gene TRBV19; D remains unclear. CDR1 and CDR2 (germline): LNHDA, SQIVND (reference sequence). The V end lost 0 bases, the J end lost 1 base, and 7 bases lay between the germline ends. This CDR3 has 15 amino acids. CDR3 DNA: TGTGCCAGTAGTATAGATCACAGCAGCAATCAGCCCCAGCATTTT. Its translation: CASSIDHSSNQPQHF.

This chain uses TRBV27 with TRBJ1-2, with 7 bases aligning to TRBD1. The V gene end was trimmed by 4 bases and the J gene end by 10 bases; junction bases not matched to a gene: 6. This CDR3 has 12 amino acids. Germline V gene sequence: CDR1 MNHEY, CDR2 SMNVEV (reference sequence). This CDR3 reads CASSWDSINYTF. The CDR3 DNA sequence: TGTGCCAGCAGTTGGGACAGTATCAACTACACCTTC.

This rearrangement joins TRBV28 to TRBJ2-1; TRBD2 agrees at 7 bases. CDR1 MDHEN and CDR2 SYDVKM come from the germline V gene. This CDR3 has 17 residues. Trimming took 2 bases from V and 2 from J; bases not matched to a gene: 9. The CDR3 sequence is CASSLPLGGGTYNEQFF. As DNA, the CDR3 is TGTGCCAGCAGTTTACCTTTGGGGGGGGGAACCTACAATGAGCAGTTCTTC.

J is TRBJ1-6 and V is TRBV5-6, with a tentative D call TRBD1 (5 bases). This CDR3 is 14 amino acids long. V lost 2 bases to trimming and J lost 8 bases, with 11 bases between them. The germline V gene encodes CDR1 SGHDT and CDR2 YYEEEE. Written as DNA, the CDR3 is TGTGCCAGCAGCTTAATAGGGGCGGATTCACCCCTCCACTTT. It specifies CASSLIGADSPLHF. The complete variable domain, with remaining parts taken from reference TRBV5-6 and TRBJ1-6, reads DAGVTQSPTHLIKTRGQQVTLRCSPKSGHDTVSWYQQALGQGPQFIFQYYEEEERQRGNFPDRFSGHQFPNYSSELNVNALLLGDSALYLCASSLIGADSPLHFGNGTRLTVT.

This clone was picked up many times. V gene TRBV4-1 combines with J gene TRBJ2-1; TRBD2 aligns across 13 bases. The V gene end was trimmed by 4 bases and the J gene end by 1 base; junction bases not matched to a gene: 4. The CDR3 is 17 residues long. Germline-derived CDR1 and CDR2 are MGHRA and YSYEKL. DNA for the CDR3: TGCGCCAGCAGCCCCCGGACTAGCGGGGGTTCCTACAATGAGCAGTTCTTC. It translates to CASSPRTSGGSYNEQFF.

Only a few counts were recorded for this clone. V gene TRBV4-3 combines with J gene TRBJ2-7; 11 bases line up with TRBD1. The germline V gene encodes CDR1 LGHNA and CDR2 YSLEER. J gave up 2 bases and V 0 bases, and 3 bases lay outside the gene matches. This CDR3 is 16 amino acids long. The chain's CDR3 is CASSQEGGQGAYEQYF. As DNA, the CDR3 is TGCGCCAGCAGCCAAGAAGGGGGACAGGGGGCCTACGAGCAGTACTTC.

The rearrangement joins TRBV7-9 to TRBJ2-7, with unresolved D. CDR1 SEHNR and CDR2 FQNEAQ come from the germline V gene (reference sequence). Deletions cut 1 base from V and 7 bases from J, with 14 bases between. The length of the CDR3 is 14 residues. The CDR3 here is CASSLGASPGEQYF. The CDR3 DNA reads TGTGCCAGCAGCTTAGGCGCTTCCCCAGGAGAGCAGTACTTC.

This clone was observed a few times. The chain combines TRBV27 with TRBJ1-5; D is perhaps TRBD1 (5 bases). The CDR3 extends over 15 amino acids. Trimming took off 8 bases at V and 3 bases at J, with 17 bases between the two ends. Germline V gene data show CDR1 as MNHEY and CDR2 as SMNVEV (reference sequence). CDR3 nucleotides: TGTGCCAGCTCCCTCCGCGGCAGGGACAATCAGCCCCAGCATTTT. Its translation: CASSLRGRDNQPQHF.

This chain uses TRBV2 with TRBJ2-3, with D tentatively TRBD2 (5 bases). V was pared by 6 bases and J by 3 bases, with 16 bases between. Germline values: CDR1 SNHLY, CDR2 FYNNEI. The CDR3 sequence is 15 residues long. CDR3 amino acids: CASSSDLINTDTQYF. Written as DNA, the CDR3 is TGTGCCAGCAGCTCGGACTTAATTAATACAGATACGCAGTATTTT. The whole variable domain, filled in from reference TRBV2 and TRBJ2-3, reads EPEVTQTPSHQVTQMGQEVILRCVPISNHLYFYWYRQILGQKVEFLVSFYNNEISEKSEIFDDQFSVERPDGSNFTLKIRSTKLEDSAMYFCASSSDLINTDTQYFGPGTRLTVL.

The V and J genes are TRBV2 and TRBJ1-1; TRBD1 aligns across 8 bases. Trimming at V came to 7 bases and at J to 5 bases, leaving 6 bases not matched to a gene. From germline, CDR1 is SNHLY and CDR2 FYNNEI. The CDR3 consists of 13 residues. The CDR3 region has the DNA TGTGCCAGCACCGGGACAGGCAGAACTGAAGCTTTCTTT. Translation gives CASTGTGRTEAFF. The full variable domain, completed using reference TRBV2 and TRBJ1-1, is EPEVTQTPSHQVTQMGQEVILRCVPISNHLYFYWYRQILGQKVEFLVSFYNNEISEKSEIFDDQFSVERPDGSNFTLKIRSTKLEDSAMYFCASTGTGRTEAFFGQGTRLTVV.

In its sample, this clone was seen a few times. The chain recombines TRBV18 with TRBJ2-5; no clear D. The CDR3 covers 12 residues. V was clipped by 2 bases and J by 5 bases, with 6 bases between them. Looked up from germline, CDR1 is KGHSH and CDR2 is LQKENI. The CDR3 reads CASSPVQETQYF. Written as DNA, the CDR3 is TGTGCCAGCTCACCAGTCCAGGAGACCCAGTACTTC.

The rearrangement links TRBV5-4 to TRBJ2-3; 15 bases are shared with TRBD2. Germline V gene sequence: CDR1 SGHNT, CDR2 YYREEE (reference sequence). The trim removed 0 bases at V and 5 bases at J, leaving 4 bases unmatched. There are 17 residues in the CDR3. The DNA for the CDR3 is TGTGCCAGCAGCTTGGGGTCGGGACTAGCGGGAGGAGATACGCAGTATTTT. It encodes CASSLGSGLAGGDTQYF.

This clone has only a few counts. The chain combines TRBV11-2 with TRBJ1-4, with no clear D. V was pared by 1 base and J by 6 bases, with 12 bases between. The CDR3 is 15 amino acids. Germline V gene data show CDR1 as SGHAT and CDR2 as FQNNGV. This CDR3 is CASSLAYSPHEKLFF. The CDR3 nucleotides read TGTGCCAGCAGCTTAGCATACAGTCCTCATGAAAAACTGTTTTTT. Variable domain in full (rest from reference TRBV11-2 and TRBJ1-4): EAGVAQSPRYKIIEKRQSVAFWCNPISGHATLYWYQQILGQGPKLLIQFQNNGVVDDSQLPKDRFSAERLKGVDSTLKIQPAKLEDSAVYLCASSLAYSPHEKLFFGSGTQLSVL.

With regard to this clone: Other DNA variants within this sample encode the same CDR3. The CDR3 sequence is CSVGPDRGPYEQYF. For the CDR3, the DNA is TGCAGCGTGGGCCCCGACAGGGGCCCCTACGAGCAGTACTTC. The chain has TRBV29-1 and TRBJ2-7; 8 nucleotides align to TRBD1. This CDR3 comprises 14 residues. Germline V gives CDR1 SQVTM, CDR2 ANQGSEA. The trim removed 6 bases at V and 2 bases at J, leaving 9 bases unmatched.